Each of the 20 T cell receptor beta chains below was sequenced from the same sample in a study of coeliac disease. Method: immunoSEQ multiplex PCR; TCRdb's copy keeps in-frame clones and lacks some. The sample contains 4,000 to 5,000 clones, around 57% of which appear only once. Sequenced sample: lamina propria lymphocytes from the gut. The origin of the receptors is a woman aged 70-85 years with celiac disease.

The chain recombines TRBV29-1 with TRBJ2-1; 7 positions match TRBD1. Germline V CDR1 and CDR2: SQVTM, ANQGSEA. The CDR3 has 15 amino acids. Trimming removed 3 bases from V and 2 bases from J; junction bases left unmatched: 7. CDR3 residues: CSVDIGDSPYNEQFF. Here the CDR3 DNA reads TGCAGCGTTGATATAGGGGACAGCCCCTACAATGAGCAGTTCTTC.

The sample holds one count of this clone. This chain links TRBV7-9 with TRBJ2-1; D may be TRBD2 (6 bases). Germline assignment: CDR1 SEHNR and CDR2 FQNEAQ (reference sequence). Trimming took off 2 bases at V and 4 bases at J, with 12 bases between the two ends. The CDR3 totals 15 residues. The CDR3 region is CASSLPVGGYNEQFF. CDR3 sequence (DNA): TGTGCCAGCAGCTTACCAGTGGGGGGATACAATGAGCAGTTCTTC.

The chain combines TRBV14 with TRBJ2-5; weak D call: TRBD2 (6 bases). The V end was cut by 1 base, the J end by 5 bases, with 11 bases between. The CDR3 has 14 amino acids. Germline V lookup: CDR1 SGHDN, CDR2 FVKESK. CDR3 sequence (DNA): TGTGCCAGCAGCCAAGTGGACTATTGGGAGACCCAGTACTTC. Its protein product is CASSQVDYWETQYF.

This clone was seen a few times. The chain recombines TRBV25-1 with TRBJ2-2; D is uncertain. Germline lookup yields CDR1 MGHDK and CDR2 SYGVNS. This CDR3 comprises 14 residues. With 2 bases removed from V and 0 bases from J, the gap between germline ends came to 4 bases. CDR3: CASSEVANTGELFF. DNA of the CDR3: TGTGCCAGCAGTGAAGTCGCGAACACCGGGGAGCTGTTTTTT.

This CDR3 is CASSYATSGGTDTQYF. CDR3 nucleotide sequence: TGTGCCAGCAGTTACGCGACTAGCGGGGGAACAGATACGCAGTATTTT. The chain uses TRBV6-6 and TRBJ2-3; 12 nucleotides agree with TRBD2. The CDR3 length is 16 residues. Germline V lookup: CDR1 MNHNY, CDR2 SVGAGI (reference sequence). V gave up 2 bases and J gave up 3 bases; unmatched junction bases: 3.

The rearrangement uses TRBV11-1 and TRBJ2-7, with D perhaps TRBD1 (6 bases). Trimming shortened V by 3 bases and J by 4 bases, and 16 bases separated the two germline ends. The CDR3 sequence is 15 residues long. Germline CDR1 SGHAT, CDR2 FQDESV (reference sequence). The CDR3 protein is CASSLGTYEGYEQYF. For the CDR3, the DNA is TGTGCCAGCAGCTTGGGGACATATGAAGGGTACGAGCAGTACTTC.

This clone was seen more than once but under ten times. The rearrangement joins TRBV6-6 to TRBJ2-7; D not certain. Trimming took 8 bases from V and 11 from J, leaving 13 bases between them. The CDR3 is made up of 10 amino acids. Germline V lookup: CDR1 MNHNY, CDR2 SVGAGI (reference sequence). The CDR3 here is CASEGDVKYF. The CDR3 nucleotides read TGTGCCAGCGAAGGAGACGTCAAGTACTTC.

V gene TRBV7-9 combines with J gene TRBJ1-1, with a weak D call TRBD1 (5 bases). This CDR3 has 16 amino acids. The V end was cut by 4 bases, the J end by 4 bases, with 19 bases between. Germline V lookup: CDR1 SEHNR, CDR2 FQNEAQ (reference sequence). The CDR3, as DNA: TGTGCCAGCAGCTCCCCCCGGCAGGGCTGGATCACTGAAGCTTTCTTT. Amino acids: CASSSPRQGWITEAFF.

In its sample, this clone was seen a few times. This chain uses TRBV6-1 with TRBJ1-3; weak D call: TRBD1 (6 bases). CDR1 MNHNS and CDR2 SASEGT come from the germline V gene. This CDR3 spans 13 amino acids. V was shortened by 4 bases and J by 6 bases, with 10 bases between the two germline ends. DNA for the CDR3: TGTGCCAGCAGTGTGCGGGGGGCAAACACCATATATTTT. Amino acid sequence: CASSVRGANTIYF.

This clone appeared a single time. The chain combines TRBV7-6 with TRBJ2-2, with TRBD1 as a possible D gene (6 bases). V lost 5 bases to trimming and J lost 2 bases, with 12 bases between them. Per germline, CDR1 SGHVS and CDR2 FNYEAQ. The CDR3 runs 15 residues. CDR3 DNA: TGTGCCAGCAGCCCGACCGGGACAAACACCGGGGAGCTGTTTTTT. Amino acid sequence: CASSPTGTNTGELFF.

This clone appeared once. An end of the junction differs from the germline gene, which may be a read error. The chain combines TRBV5-1 with TRBJ2-1; possibly TRBD2 for D (6 bases). Germline CDR1 and CDR2: SGHRS and YFSETQ. CDR3 length equals 15 residues. The CDR3 reads CASSRDSTSHNEQFF. The CDR3 DNA follows: TGCGCCAGCAGCCGGGACTCTACCTCCCACAATGAGCAGTTCTTC.

V is TRBV4-3 and J is TRBJ2-1, with TRBD2 matching over 9 bases. The CDR3 runs 16 residues. In germline, CDR1 is LGHNA, CDR2 YSLEER. V dropped 0 bases and J dropped 8; count of bases not matched to a gene: 8. DNA for the CDR3: TGCGCCAGCAGCCAAGAGGGGCGGGGGGGCATAGATGAGCAGTTCTTC. Protein: CASSQEGRGGIDEQFF.

The chain is built from TRBV8-2 and TRBJ2-6; the table gives TRBD1 as D, unverified against the DNA. TRBV8-2 counts as a pseudogene. This CDR3 region has 17 residues. CDR3 DNA sequence: TGTGGCAAGTTACGAAAGATAACACAAAGTCGGGCCAACGTCCTGACTTTC. Translated: CGKLRKITQSRANVLTF.

V gene TRBV9 combines with J gene TRBJ1-1, with 11 bases lining up with TRBD1. CDR3 size: 17 residues. CDR1 and CDR2 from the germline V gene are SGDLS and YYNGEE. V lost 3 bases, J lost 0 bases, and 7 bases stayed unmatched. CDR3: CASSGRDRGIMNTEAFF. CDR3 nucleotide sequence: TGTGCCAGCAGCGGCCGGGACAGGGGGATAATGAACACTGAAGCTTTCTTT.

This chain uses TRBV9 with TRBJ2-3; D may be TRBD1 (7 bases). CDR3 length: 13 residues. With 3 bases removed from V and 5 bases from J, the gap between germline ends came to 10 bases. Germline CDR1 is SGDLS and CDR2 is YYNGEE. The CDR3 is CASSAQGGDTQYF. In DNA, the CDR3 is TGTGCCAGCAGCGCTCAGGGGGGAGATACGCAGTATTTT.

The V and J genes are TRBV7-8 and TRBJ2-3, with D tentatively TRBD1 (6 bases). CDR1 is SGHVS, CDR2 FQNEAQ, per germline. With 6 bases removed from V and 0 bases from J, the gap between germline ends came to 19 bases. This CDR3 is 17 amino acids long. This CDR3 is CASRPTGPLTSTDTQYF. The CDR3 nucleotides are TGTGCCAGCAGACCGACAGGTCCTTTAACTAGCACAGATACGCAGTATTTT.

The chain carries TRBV4-3 and TRBJ1-2; D not certain. Trimming cost V 0 bases and J 0 bases, with 8 bases left between them. This CDR3 spans 15 amino acids. The germline CDR1 and CDR2 sequences are LGHNA and YSLEER. This CDR3 reads CASSQDTDPNYGYTF. The CDR3 bases are TGCGCCAGCAGCCAAGATACAGACCCTAACTATGGCTACACCTTC.

This chain joins TRBV5-1 and TRBJ2-1; 8 bases are shared with TRBD1. J gave up 3 bases and V 4 bases, and 9 bases lay outside the gene matches. CDR3 length: 16 residues. Germline V CDR1 and CDR2: SGHRS, YFSETQ. The CDR3 DNA follows: TGCGCCAGCAGCCCAGGGACAGGATTCCTCTACAATGAGCAGTTCTTC. Protein: CASSPGTGFLYNEQFF.

This chain joins TRBV4-2 and TRBJ1-5, with D uncertain. V dropped 1 base and J dropped 7 bases, with 14 bases sitting between them. CDR1 and CDR2 (germline): LGHNA, YNFKEQ. The CDR3 is 15 amino acids. CDR3 in amino acids: CASSQVKERGQPQHF. CDR3 coding DNA: TGTGCCAGCAGCCAAGTGAAGGAACGGGGACAGCCCCAGCATTTT.

With respect to this clone: One end of the junction fails to match germline, which may point to a read error. The gene calls are TRBV20-1 and TRBJ1-3; D unresolved. Per germline, CDR1 DFQATT and CDR2 SNEGSKA (reference sequence). The CDR3 is 11 amino acids. The CDR3 here is CSASLGSTIYF. In DNA, the CDR3 is TGCAGTGCTAGCCTAGGAAGCACCATATATTTT.